This TCR beta chain was recorded in a study of shared clonotypes between healthy human individuals. Donors, without exception, were Caucasian adults residing in Nashville, Tennessee. Study-wide results and limits: Sharing across four donors was seen in around 5.1% of naive CD4 clonotypes. Researchers sampled blood only, noting tissue repertoires likely differ.

V lost 6 bases and J lost 0, with 12 bases in between. Germline CDR1 reads MNHEY; CDR2 reads SMNVEV (reference sequence). The CDR3 has 15 amino acids. A remark on this clone: The target antigen is unknown.

How the authors handled the data: Filtering differed, since immunoSEQ gave only junction sequences and no quality scores. Sequenced by immunoSEQ multiplex PCR; TCRdb stores in-frame clones only, minus some. That table gives V, J and clone size, and the DNA gave D and trimming. The repertoire holds 2,500,000 or so clones, with approximately 94% as singletons. Sample: naive CD4+ T cells sorted from blood. Subset meaning: CD45RA+ positively selected. V and J are TRBV27 and TRBJ1-5; D might be TRBD1 (5 bases). The clonotype comes from a man younger than 30 in good health. CDR3: CASSLGAYSNQPQHF. CDR3 DNA: TGTGCCAGCAGCCTCGGGGCATATAGCAATCAGCCCCAGCATTTT.